This T cell receptor (beta chain) comes out of a study of CD8 T cells in ankylosing spondylitis (dated by TCRdb to 2016 to 2017). Background on the whole study: The study set out to find disease-linked TCR variants by profiling T cell receptor beta repertoires in ankylosing spondylitis patients and healthy donors. In total, the full study cohort was made up of over a hundred healthy donors and 25 ankylosing spondylitis patients. Peripheral blood was sampled, and synovial fluid was also collected from ankylosing spondylitis patients. Paper-wide results and their limitations: Some TCR beta motif variants had previously been reported in synovial fluid and blood of reactive arthritis patients, which suggested common disease-initiation mechanisms. The disease-linked clones had a CD8+ phenotype and were found at relatively low frequencies in peripheral blood. Significant enrichment of the disease-linked clones was reported in matched synovial fluid samples from ankylosing spondylitis patients. Blood from ankylosing spondylitis patients appeared to be characterized by a TCR beta motif composed of under 10 highly homologous amino acid variants.

The listed sequencing device is Illumina HiSeq 2500. Quantitative 5'-RACE with molecular barcodes was used to prepare TCR beta libraries. The published analysis was carried out like this. Disease-linked TCR variants were identified with a new computational method built on a probabilistic model of VDJ rearrangement. Through fastp at Q25 and MiXCR, TCRdb rebuilt clones from the public reads, retaining in-frame beta chains. A single entry per CDR3 protein holds the most common genes and DNA from its merged rows. In this record, the V and J calls reflect TCRdb's handling and not the investigators' own analysis. This sample gives roughly 670,000 distinct CDR3 sequences in total; 15% to 20% of them show up just once. The top ten clonotypes cover under 20% of the sample. To note about this clonotype: Its binding antigen is unknown. A read error may be the cause here, since a much bigger clone is one base away.

V is clipped by 4 bases and J by 0 bases, and the sequence between their germline boundaries is 10 bases long. Via the germline V gene (reference sequence), CDR1 is SEHNR and CDR2 FQNEAQ. Taken from cysteine to phenylalanine, the CDR3 has 15 residues. The kept DNA is CDR3 alone, 45 bases in frame from the first base. The TCR sequence derives from a male donor with ankylosing spondylitis. Input material: blood, either unsorted or a sorted T cell fraction (not recorded which). The V gene is TRBV7-9 and the J gene is TRBJ1-5, with no reliable assignment of the D segment. In nucleotide form, the sequence is TGTGCCAGCAGCTCAGAGACACTTAGCAATCAGCCCCAGCATTTT. It encodes CASSSETLSNQPQHF.